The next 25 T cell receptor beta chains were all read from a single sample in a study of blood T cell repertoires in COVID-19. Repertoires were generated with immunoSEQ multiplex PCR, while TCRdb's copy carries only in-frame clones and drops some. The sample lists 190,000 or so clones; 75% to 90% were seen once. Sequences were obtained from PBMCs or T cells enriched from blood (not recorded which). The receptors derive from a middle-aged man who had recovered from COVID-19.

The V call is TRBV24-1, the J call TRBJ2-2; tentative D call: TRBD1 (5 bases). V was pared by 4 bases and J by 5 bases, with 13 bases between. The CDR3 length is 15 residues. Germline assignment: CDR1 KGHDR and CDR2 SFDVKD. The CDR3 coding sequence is TGTGCCACCAGTGACCCCCGTCAGGGAACCGGGGAGCTGTTTTTT. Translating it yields CATSDPRQGTGELFF.

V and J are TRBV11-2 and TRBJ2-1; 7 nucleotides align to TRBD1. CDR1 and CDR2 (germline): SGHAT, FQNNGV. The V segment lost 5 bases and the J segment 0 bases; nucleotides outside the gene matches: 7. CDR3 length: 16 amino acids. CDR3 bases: TGTGCCAGCAGCGCGACAGGGTGGAGCTCCTACAATGAGCAGTTCTTC. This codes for CASSATGWSSYNEQFF.

CDR3 in DNA: TGTGCCAGCAGCTTACTTACTAGCGGGGGGTTCCGTCATCTGTTCTTC. It translates to CASSLLTSGGFRHLFF. The V gene is TRBV7-9, the J gene TRBJ2-1, with 12 positions matching TRBD2. This CDR3 contains 16 residues. Germline values: CDR1 SEHNR, CDR2 FQNEAQ (reference sequence). V lost 2 bases, J lost 15 bases, and 14 bases stayed unmatched.

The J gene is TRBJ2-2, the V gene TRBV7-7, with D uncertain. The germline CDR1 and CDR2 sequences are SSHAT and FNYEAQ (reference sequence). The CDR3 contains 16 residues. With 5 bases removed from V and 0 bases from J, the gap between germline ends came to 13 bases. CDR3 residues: CASSQRRATNTGELFF. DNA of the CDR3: TGTGCCAGCAGCCAACGCCGAGCTACGAACACCGGGGAGCTGTTTTTT.

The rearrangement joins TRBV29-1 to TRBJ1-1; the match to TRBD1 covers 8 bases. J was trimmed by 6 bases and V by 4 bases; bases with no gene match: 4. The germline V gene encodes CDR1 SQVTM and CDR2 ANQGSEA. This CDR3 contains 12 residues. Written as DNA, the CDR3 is TGCAGCGTTGGGACAGGGTTTCCTGAAGCTTTCTTT. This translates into CSVGTGFPEAFF. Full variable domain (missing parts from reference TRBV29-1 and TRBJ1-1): SAVISQKPSRDICQRGTSLTIQCQVDSQVTMMFWYRQQPGQSLTLIATANQGSEATYESGFVIDKFPISRPNLTFSTLTVSNMSPEDSSIYLCSVGTGFPEAFFGQGTRLTVV.

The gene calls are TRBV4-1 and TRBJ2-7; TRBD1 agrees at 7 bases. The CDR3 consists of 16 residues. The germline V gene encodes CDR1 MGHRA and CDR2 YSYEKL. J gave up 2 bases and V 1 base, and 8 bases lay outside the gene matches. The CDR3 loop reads CASSQGPPGTAYEQYF. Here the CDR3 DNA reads TGCGCCAGCAGCCAAGGCCCCCCTGGGACAGCCTACGAGCAGTACTTC.

In nucleotides, the CDR3 is TGCGCCAGCAGCTTGAAGCTAGCGGGGATGGGGAGCACAGATACGCAGTATTTT. It specifies CASSLKLAGMGSTDTQYF. The rearrangement uses TRBV5-1 and TRBJ2-3, with 9 bases lining up with TRBD2. The CDR3 sequence is 18 residues long. Germline V gene sequence: CDR1 SGHRS, CDR2 YFSETQ. Trimming cost V 1 base and J 0 bases; bases outside gene matches: 9.

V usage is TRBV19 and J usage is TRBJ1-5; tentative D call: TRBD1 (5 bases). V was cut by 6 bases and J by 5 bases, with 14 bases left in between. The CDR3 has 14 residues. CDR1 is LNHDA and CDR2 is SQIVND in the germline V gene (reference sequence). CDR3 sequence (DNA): TGTGCCAGTAGAGGAACAGGACTAGATCAGCCCCAGCATTTT. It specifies CASRGTGLDQPQHF.

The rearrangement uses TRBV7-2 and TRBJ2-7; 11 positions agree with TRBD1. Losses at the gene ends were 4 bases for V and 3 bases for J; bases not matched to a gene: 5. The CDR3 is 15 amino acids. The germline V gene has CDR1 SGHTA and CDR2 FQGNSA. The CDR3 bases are TGTGCCAGCAGCTCAACCGGGACAGGGGGCTACGAGCAGTACTTC. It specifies CASSSTGTGGYEQYF.

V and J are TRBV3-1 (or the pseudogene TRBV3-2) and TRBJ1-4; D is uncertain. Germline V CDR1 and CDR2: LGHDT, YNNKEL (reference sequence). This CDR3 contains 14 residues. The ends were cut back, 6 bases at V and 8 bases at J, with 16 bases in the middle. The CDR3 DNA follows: TGTGCCAGCAGAGGCGACAAAAAATCGGAAAAACTGTTTTTT. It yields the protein CASRGDKKSEKLFF.

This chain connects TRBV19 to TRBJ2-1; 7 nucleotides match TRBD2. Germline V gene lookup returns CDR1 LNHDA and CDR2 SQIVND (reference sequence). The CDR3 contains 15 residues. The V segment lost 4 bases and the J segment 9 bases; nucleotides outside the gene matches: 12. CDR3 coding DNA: TGTGCCAGTAGTAATGCGGGGGATTTCGGGGGTGAGCAGTTCTTC. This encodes CASSNAGDFGGEQFF.

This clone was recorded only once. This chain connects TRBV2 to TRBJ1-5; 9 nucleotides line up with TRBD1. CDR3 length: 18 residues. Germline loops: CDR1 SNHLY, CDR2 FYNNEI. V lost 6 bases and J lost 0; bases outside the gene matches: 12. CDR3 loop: CASSVPGQGFYSNQPQHF. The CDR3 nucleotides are TGTGCCAGCAGCGTACCGGGACAGGGCTTTTATAGCAATCAGCCCCAGCATTTT.

The chain's CDR3 is CASSPIPGTPTEAFF. For the CDR3, the DNA is TGTGCCAGCAGCCCCATTCCCGGGACACCTACTGAAGCTTTCTTT. The V gene is TRBV7-3, the J gene TRBJ1-1, with D possibly matching TRBD1 (6 bases). The V end lost 5 bases, the J end lost 5 bases, and 18 bases lay between the germline ends. Germline lookup yields CDR1 SGHTA and CDR2 FQGTGA. The CDR3 is 15 residues long.

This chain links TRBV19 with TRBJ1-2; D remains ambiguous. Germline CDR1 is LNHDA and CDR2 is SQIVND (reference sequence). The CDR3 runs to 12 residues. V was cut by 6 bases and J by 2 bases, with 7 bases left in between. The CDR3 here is CASSLRNYGYTF. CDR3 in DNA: TGTGCCAGTAGCCTTAGAAACTATGGCTACACCTTC.

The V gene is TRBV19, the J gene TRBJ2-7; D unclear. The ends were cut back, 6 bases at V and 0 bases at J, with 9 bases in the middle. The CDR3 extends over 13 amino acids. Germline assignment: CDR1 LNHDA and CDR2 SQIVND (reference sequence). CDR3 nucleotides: TGTGCCAGTAGAGCCACCAACTCCTACGAGCAGTACTTC. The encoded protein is CASRATNSYEQYF.

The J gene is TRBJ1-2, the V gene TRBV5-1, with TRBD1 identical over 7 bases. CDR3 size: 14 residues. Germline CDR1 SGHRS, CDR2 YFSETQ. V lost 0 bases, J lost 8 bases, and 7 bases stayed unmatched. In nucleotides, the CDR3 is TGCGCCAGCAGCTTGGGCGACAGGGTAACGGGCTACACCTTC. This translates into CASSLGDRVTGYTF.

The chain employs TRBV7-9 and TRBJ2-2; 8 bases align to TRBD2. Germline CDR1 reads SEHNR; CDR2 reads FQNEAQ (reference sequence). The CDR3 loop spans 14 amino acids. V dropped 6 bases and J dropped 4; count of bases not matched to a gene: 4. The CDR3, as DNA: TGTGCCAGCAGAAAAGGGACTAGCACCGGGGAGCTGTTTTTT. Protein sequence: CASRKGTSTGELFF.

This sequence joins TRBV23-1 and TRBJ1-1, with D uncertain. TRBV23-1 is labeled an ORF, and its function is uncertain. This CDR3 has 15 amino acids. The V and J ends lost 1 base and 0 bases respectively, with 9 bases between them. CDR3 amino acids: CASSQWEPMNTEAFF. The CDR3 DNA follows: TGCGCCAGCAGTCAATGGGAGCCGATGAACACTGAAGCTTTCTTT.

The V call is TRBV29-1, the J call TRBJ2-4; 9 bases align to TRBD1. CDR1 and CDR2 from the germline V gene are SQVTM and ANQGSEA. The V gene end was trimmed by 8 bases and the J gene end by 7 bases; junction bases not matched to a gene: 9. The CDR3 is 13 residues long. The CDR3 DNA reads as TGCAGCACCAGGCGGACAGGGGCGAACATTCAGTACTTC. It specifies CSTRRTGANIQYF.

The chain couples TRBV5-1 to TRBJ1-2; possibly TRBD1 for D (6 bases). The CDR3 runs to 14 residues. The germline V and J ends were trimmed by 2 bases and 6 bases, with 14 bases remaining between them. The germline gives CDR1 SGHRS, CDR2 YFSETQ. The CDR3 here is CASSFPGAGDGYTF. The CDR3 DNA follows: TGCGCCAGCAGCTTCCCAGGGGCCGGGGATGGCTACACCTTC.

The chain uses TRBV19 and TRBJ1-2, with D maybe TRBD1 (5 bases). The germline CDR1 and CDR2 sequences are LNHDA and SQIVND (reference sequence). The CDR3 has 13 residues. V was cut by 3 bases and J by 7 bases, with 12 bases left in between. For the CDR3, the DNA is TGTGCCAGTAGTATTGACAGTTTCGGTGGCTACACCTTC. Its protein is CASSIDSFGGYTF.

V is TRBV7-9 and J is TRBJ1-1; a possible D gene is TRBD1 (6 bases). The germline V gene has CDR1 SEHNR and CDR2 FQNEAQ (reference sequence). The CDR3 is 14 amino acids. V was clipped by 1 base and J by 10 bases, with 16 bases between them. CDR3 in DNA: TGTGCCAGCAGCTTAGACCCAGGGAGGGGGGGAGCTTTCTTT. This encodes CASSLDPGRGGAFF.

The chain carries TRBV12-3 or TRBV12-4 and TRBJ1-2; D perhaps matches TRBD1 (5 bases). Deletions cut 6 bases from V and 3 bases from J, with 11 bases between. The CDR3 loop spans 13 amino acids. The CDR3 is CASRLDKHYGYTF. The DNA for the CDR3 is TGTGCCAGCAGATTGGACAAGCACTATGGCTACACCTTC.

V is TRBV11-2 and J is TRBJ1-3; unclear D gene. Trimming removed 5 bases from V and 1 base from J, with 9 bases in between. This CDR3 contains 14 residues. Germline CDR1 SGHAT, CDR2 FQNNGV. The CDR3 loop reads CASSPGWSGNTIYF. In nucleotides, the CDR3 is TGTGCCAGCAGCCCGGGGTGGTCTGGAAACACCATATATTTT.

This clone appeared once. In nucleotides, the CDR3 is TGTGCCAGCAGTTCAGGACAGAGGAACACTGAAGCTTTCTTT. Its translation: CASSSGQRNTEAFF. The rearrangement joins TRBV27 to TRBJ1-1; TRBD1 is a possible D gene (6 bases). Germline values: CDR1 MNHEY, CDR2 SMNVEV (reference sequence). CDR3 length equals 14 residues. The ends were cut back, 4 bases at V and 1 base at J, with 10 bases in the middle.